This T cell receptor (beta chain) derives from a study of T-cell reconstitution after alpha-beta-depleted transplantation in children. Study-level results: Expanded clones from the graft, numbering several hundred, reportedly supplied alpha-beta T cells about two months after transplant. At one year after transplant, newly produced T cells mostly accounted for T-cell counts and diversity. In some patients, recipient T cells and intrathymic progenitors surviving conditioning explained high day-60 diversity.

The authors prepared the TCRbeta library with unique molecular identifiers. One entry per CDR3 protein results from TCRdb running MiXCR on the PCR reads. The sample contains 55,000 to 85,000 distinct CDR3 sequences, 11% of which appear only once. On this clonotype: Its antigen is as yet unknown.

This sequence originates from a boy between 5 and 17 years old with acute myeloid leukemia, due to receive a stem cell transplant. The sequences come from PBMCs, collected before TCRalphabeta/CD19-depleted stem cell transplant.

CDR3 coding DNA: TGTGCCAGCAACCCTGAGTTCTCCACCCATGAGCAGTTCTTC. Translation: CASNPEFSTHEQFF. V gene TRBV6-2 or TRBV6-3 combines with J gene TRBJ2-1; no clear D. Germline V lookup: CDR1 MNHEY, CDR2 SVGEGT. There are 14 residues in the CDR3. With 7 bases removed from V and 8 bases from J, the gap between germline ends came to 18 bases.